The following is a T cell receptor (beta chain) sequence with its context. The antigen remains unidentified. The CDR3 sequence is 14 residues long. The V and J ends lost 0 bases and 5 bases respectively, with 11 bases between them. CDR1 SGHVS and CDR2 FNYEAQ come from the germline V gene. This sample was included in a study of T cell repertoires in cytomegalovirus infection. TCRdb processed the reads anew with MiXCR; each CDR3 protein has one entry. The profile shows roughly 45,000 distinct CDR3 sequences, 20% to 25% of them singletons. The TCR originated in a human donor in good health (CMV status not recorded). Some clones in this sample may be carry-over from other donors' samples. The specimen comprised CD8+ T cells from cultured PBMCs, sampled from culture after CMV antigen stimulation. The chain has TRBV7-6 and TRBJ2-7, with a tentative D call TRBD2 (6 bases). CDR3 DNA: TGTGCCAGCAGCTTAGCCTTCGGGGAGGACGAGCAGTACTTC. Translating gives CASSLAFGEDEQYF.